One sample yielded the 6 T cell receptor beta chains listed below, sequenced in a study of spatial heterogeneity in lung cancer. TCRdb fed the 5' RACE reads into MiXCR, producing one record per CDR3 protein. The sample consists of under 30,000 distinct CDR3 sequences, around 6% of them appearing once. Noted time point: blood at routine non-recurrence follow-up after resection. From tumor, nontumor lung or frozen PBMC, whole RNA was taken unsorted for sequencing. The sequencing here drew on PBMCs, taken at follow-up. The receptors were sampled from a male donor with early-stage non-small cell lung cancer.

This clonotype has a count of ten or more. The V call is TRBV29-1, the J call TRBJ2-2; a weak D match, TRBD2 (6 bases). The V end lost 5 bases, the J end lost 3 bases, and 13 bases lay between the germline ends. The CDR3 totals 14 residues. Germline CDR1 reads SQVTM; CDR2 reads ANQGSEA. The CDR3 nucleotides read TGCAGCGTTTCCGGGGCTAGCGACACCGGGGAGCTGTTTTTT. It codes for CSVSGASDTGELFF.

This clonotype was recorded many times. This chain connects TRBV21-1 to TRBJ2-7; TRBD2, the table's D call, lacks a check against the DNA. TRBV21-1 is classified as a pseudogene. The CDR3 is 15 residues long. The CDR3 DNA is TGTGCCAGCAGCGAGAAGGAAGGCAGGGAGGGCGAGCAGTACGTC. It codes for CASSEKEGREGEQYV.

This clonotype has only a few counts. The chain recombines TRBV4-2 with TRBJ1-6, with TRBD1 identical over 7 bases. J lost 6 bases, V lost 2 bases, and 4 bases had no gene match. CDR1 is LGHNA and CDR2 is YNFKEQ in the germline V gene. The CDR3 length is 15 residues. The CDR3 spells CASSQKQGVNSPLHF. CDR3 nucleotides: TGTGCCAGCAGCCAAAAGCAGGGGGTTAATTCACCCCTCCACTTT.

V gene TRBV2 combines with J gene TRBJ2-7; D tentatively reads TRBD1 or TRBD2 (5 bases each). This CDR3 region has 15 residues. From germline, CDR1 is SNHLY and CDR2 FYNNEI. V dropped 6 bases and J dropped 2 bases, with 17 bases sitting between them. CDR3 nucleotides: TGTGCCAGCAGCGACTTTGTCCAGGGACCCTACGAGCAGTACTTC. This codes for CASSDFVQGPYEQYF.

Ten or more counts support this clonotype. The chain couples TRBV12-3 or TRBV12-4 to TRBJ2-3, with TRBD1 matching over 8 bases. J was trimmed by 9 bases and V by 6 bases; bases with no gene match: 11. The CDR3 runs to 14 residues. CDR3 DNA: TGTGCCAGCAGCCCCGGGACAGGAATATCAACGCAGTATTTT. This encodes CASSPGTGISTQYF.

This clonotype was observed many times. V usage is TRBV12-3 or TRBV12-4 and J usage is TRBJ2-3; D is unresolved. The germline V and J ends were trimmed by 6 bases and 0 bases, with 10 bases remaining between them. This CDR3 is 14 amino acids long. CDR3 residues: CASSRTRSTDTQYF. The CDR3 DNA reads TGTGCCAGCAGCCGGACCAGAAGCACAGATACGCAGTATTTT.